This T cell receptor beta chain was observed in a study of blood T cell repertoires in COVID-19. Clones were read by immunoSEQ multiplex PCR, and TCRdb kept only the in-frame ones, dropping some. This table holds 200,000 to 250,000 clones, about 82% found once. Trimming pared 1 base from V and 1 base from J, leaving 7 bases between. This CDR3 has 14 amino acids. CDR1 is SGHTA and CDR2 is FQGNSA in the germline V gene. The sequenced sample was PBMCs or T cells enriched from blood (not recorded which). The sequence came from a woman between 50 and 59 years old with acute COVID-19. The V call is TRBV7-2, the J call TRBJ1-2; the D is unclear. CDR3 DNA sequence: TGTGCCAGCAGCTTAGGGTGGAGTAACTATGGCTACACCTTC. As protein: CASSLGWSNYGYTF. Drawing the rest from reference TRBV7-2 and TRBJ1-2, the complete variable domain is GAGVSQSPSNKVTEKGKDVELRCDPISGHTALYWYRQSLGQGLEFLIYFQGNSAPDKSGLPSDRFSAERTGGSVSTLTIQRTQQEDSAVYLCASSLGWSNYGYTFGSGTRLTVV.